Listed here are 31 T cell receptor beta chains from one sample, sequenced in a study of shared clonotypes between healthy human individuals (dated by TCRdb to about 2020). The library was produced with the immunoSEQ multiplex PCR assay. The source is immuneACCESS, and TCRdb retained only in-frame sequences with V and J called. Part of the clones is not carried over; for the studies checked, unresolved V genes explain less than half of this, and the remainder is unexplained. The sample yields 2 million to 3 million clones; 80% to 95% were counted once. The ten largest clones take up about 0.38% of the sample. The sample was naive CD4+ T cells from PBMCs. Read against the paper, the sample's cell subset or site label means: CD45RA+ positively selected. All receptors come from a young man in good health. Some clones in this sample may be carry-over from other donors' samples.

The V gene is TRBV19, the J gene TRBJ2-1; tentative D call: TRBD2 (6 bases). This CDR3 contains 13 residues. V lost 6 bases to trimming and J lost 7 bases, with 13 bases between them. Germline V CDR1 and CDR2: LNHDA, SQIVND (reference sequence). This CDR3 is CASRKTGRNEQFF. CDR3 nucleotides: TGTGCCAGTAGGAAGACGGGGAGGAATGAGCAGTTCTTC.

This chain connects TRBV5-1 to TRBJ2-1; the match to TRBD2 covers 12 bases. Germline CDR1 SGHRS, CDR2 YFSETQ. The CDR3 runs 18 residues. With 6 bases clipped from V and 2 bases from J, the junction kept 12 bases outside the gene matches. This CDR3 reads CASILGLAGYDAYNEQFF. DNA of the CDR3: TGCGCCAGCATCTTAGGACTAGCGGGATATGACGCCTACAATGAGCAGTTCTTC.

The chain combines TRBV7-2 with TRBJ2-1; 16 bases line up with TRBD2. The CDR3 covers 17 residues. Germline trimming cut 1 base from V and 9 bases from J; bases unmatched to any gene: 6. Germline loops: CDR1 SGHTA, CDR2 FQGNSA. The CDR3 here is CASSLGVGTSGRGEQFF. CDR3 DNA: TGTGCCAGCAGCTTAGGGGTCGGGACTAGCGGGAGGGGTGAGCAGTTCTTC.

The DNA of the CDR3 is TGTGCCAGCTCACTAAATTACGGAGCATCCTCTGAAGCTTTCTTT. Protein product: CASSLNYGASSEAFF. The J gene is TRBJ1-1, the V gene TRBV18; D remains ambiguous. The CDR3 length is 15 residues. Per germline, CDR1 KGHSH and CDR2 LQKENI. The V gene lost 4 bases and the J gene lost 6 bases, with 18 bases spanning the gap.

The chain has TRBV9 and TRBJ1-1, with D uncertain. Trimming pared 3 bases from V and 0 bases from J, leaving 12 bases between. Germline assignment: CDR1 SGDLS and CDR2 YYNGEE. The CDR3 runs 15 residues. The CDR3 here is CASSGRPDMNTEAFF. In nucleotides, the CDR3 is TGTGCCAGCAGCGGACGACCGGATATGAACACTGAAGCTTTCTTT. The entire variable domain, with the rest obtained from reference TRBV9 and TRBJ1-1, is as follows: DSGVTQTPKHLITATGQRVTLRCSPRSGDLSVYWYQQSLDQGLQFLIQYYNGEERAKGNILERFSAQQFPDLHSELNLSSLELGDSALYFCASSGRPDMNTEAFFGQGTRLTVV.

The chain is built from TRBV4-1 and TRBJ2-7; D is uncertain. Germline CDR1 is MGHRA and CDR2 is YSYEKL. This CDR3 spans 14 amino acids. V was clipped by 0 bases and J by 2 bases, with 8 bases between them. CDR3 bases: TGCGCCAGCAGCCAAGAACAACAGACCTACGAGCAGTACTTC. It translates to CASSQEQQTYEQYF.

The chain joins TRBV7-9 to TRBJ2-1; TRBD2 matches at 12 bases. With 5 bases clipped from V and 8 bases from J, the junction kept 4 bases outside the gene matches. Germline CDR1 and CDR2: SEHNR and FQNEAQ (reference sequence). CDR3 length: 14 residues. In DNA form, the CDR3 reads TGTGCCAGCAGCAGCTGGACTAGCGGGGATGAGCAGTTCTTC. Protein sequence: CASSSWTSGDEQFF.

The chain employs TRBV18 and TRBJ2-1, with D possibly TRBD2 on 7 matching bases. The length of the CDR3 is 18 residues. V lost 3 bases and J 4 bases, leaving 22 bases between the germline ends. The germline V gene has CDR1 KGHSH and CDR2 LQKENI. CDR3 sequence (DNA): TGTGCCAGCTCACCCCTGTCCGGGGGCGCCGGGGGGTACAATGAGCAGTTCTTC. Encoded protein: CASSPLSGGAGGYNEQFF. The variable domain in full, with the rest retrieved from reference TRBV18 and TRBJ2-1, is NAGVMQNPRHLVRRRGQEARLRCSPMKGHSHVYWYRQLPEEGLKFMVYLQKENIIDESGMPKERFSAEFPKEGPSILRIQQVVRGDSAAYFCASSPLSGGAGGYNEQFFGPGTRLTVL.

This clone was found once. The CDR3 protein is CAISDPSGRTLPNTGELFF. CDR3 bases: TGTGCCATCAGTGATCCTAGCGGGAGAACACTTCCGAACACCGGGGAGCTGTTTTTT. This chain joins TRBV10-3 and TRBJ2-2, with 10 bases fitting TRBD2. V dropped 3 bases and J dropped 0; count of bases not matched to a gene: 10. The CDR3 sequence is 19 residues long. Germline values: CDR1 ENHRY, CDR2 SYGVKD.

This clone has a handful of counts. This chain connects TRBV28 to TRBJ1-2, with D possibly matching TRBD1 (6 bases). The V and J ends lost 7 bases and 4 bases respectively, with 16 bases between them. The CDR3 extends over 14 amino acids. The germline CDR1 and CDR2 sequences are MDHEN and SYDVKM. CDR3 in DNA: TGTGCCAGCATCATGTCCGGGACAAGCTATGGCTACACCTTC. It encodes CASIMSGTSYGYTF.

This clone was seen only a few times. This rearrangement joins TRBV28 to TRBJ1-5, with TRBD1 matching 7 bases. V dropped 5 bases and J dropped 4; count of bases not matched to a gene: 8. There are 15 residues in the CDR3. The germline V gene encodes CDR1 MDHEN and CDR2 SYDVKM. This CDR3 reads CASSRSRDRNQPQHF. In DNA form, the CDR3 reads TGTGCCAGCAGTCGAAGTCGGGACAGAAATCAGCCCCAGCATTTT.

The J gene is TRBJ2-3, the V gene TRBV4-1, with no clear D. Trimming stripped 2 bases from V and 0 bases from J, with 12 bases between. There are 16 residues in the CDR3. CDR1 and CDR2 from the germline V gene are MGHRA and YSYEKL. CDR3 sequence reads: CASSQQPYGSTDTQYF. The DNA for the CDR3 is TGCGCCAGCAGCCAACAACCCTACGGAAGCACAGATACGCAGTATTTT.

V and J are TRBV7-2 and TRBJ2-3; D possibly corresponds to TRBD2 (5 bases). Between the trimmed V and J ends, which lost 5 bases and 0 bases, there was a span of 12 bases. The length of the CDR3 is 15 residues. Germline V CDR1 and CDR2: SGHTA, FQGNSA. The CDR3 sequence: CASSPVAFSTDTQYF. The CDR3 DNA reads TGTGCCAGCAGCCCGGTAGCGTTTAGCACAGATACGCAGTATTTT.

This clone was observed once. This specimen includes other DNA sequences encoding the same CDR3. This chain links TRBV9 with TRBJ2-1; 8 bases match TRBD1. V was clipped by 4 bases and J by 5 bases; unmatched bases: 5. Germline CDR1 SGDLS, CDR2 YYNGEE. This CDR3 has 14 amino acids. In DNA form, the CDR3 reads TGTGCCAGCAGCCCCGGACAGGGCGACAATGAGCAGTTCTTC. Protein: CASSPGQGDNEQFF. The complete variable domain, with remaining parts taken from reference TRBV9 and TRBJ2-1, reads DSGVTQTPKHLITATGQRVTLRCSPRSGDLSVYWYQQSLDQGLQFLIQYYNGEERAKGNILERFSAQQFPDLHSELNLSSLELGDSALYFCASSPGQGDNEQFFGPGTRLTVL.

The CDR3 DNA sequence: TGCGCCAGCAGCCCTCAGGCAGGGTCGCTTCCTGAAGCTTTCTTT. It yields the protein CASSPQAGSLPEAFF. The chain uses TRBV5-1 and TRBJ1-1; maybe TRBD1 (5 bases). Germline V lookup: CDR1 SGHRS, CDR2 YFSETQ. V gave up 4 bases and J gave up 6 bases, with 19 bases separating them. The CDR3 has 15 amino acids.

V is TRBV15 and J is TRBJ2-1; 7 positions match TRBD2. Germline V CDR1 and CDR2: LNHNV, YYDKDF (reference sequence). With V trimmed by 1 base and J by 1 base, 4 bases remained unmatched. This CDR3 has 16 residues. The CDR3 nucleotides read TGTGCCACCAGCAGAGGAACTAGCGAGTCCTACAATGAGCAGTTCTTC. This sequence encodes CATSRGTSESYNEQFF.

The genes are TRBV6-6 and TRBJ2-2; D is possibly TRBD2 (5 bases). CDR1 is MNHNY, CDR2 SVGAGI, per germline (reference sequence). With 1 base removed from V and 1 base from J, the gap between germline ends came to 7 bases. The CDR3 length is 15 residues. CDR3 region: CASSYFGLNTGELFF. DNA for the CDR3: TGTGCCAGCAGTTACTTCGGACTGAACACCGGGGAGCTGTTTTTT.

The chain recombines TRBV11-2 with TRBJ2-3; no clear D. Germline assignment: CDR1 SGHAT and CDR2 FQNNGV. This CDR3 is built from 14 residues. Trimming shortened V by 1 base and J by 4 bases, and 9 bases separated the two germline ends. In DNA form, the CDR3 reads TGTGCCAGCAGCTTAGTGGCGGAGTCAGATACGCAGTATTTT. It yields the protein CASSLVAESDTQYF. The variable domain in full, with the rest retrieved from reference TRBV11-2 and TRBJ2-3, is EAGVAQSPRYKIIEKRQSVAFWCNPISGHATLYWYQQILGQGPKLLIQFQNNGVVDDSQLPKDRFSAERLKGVDSTLKIQPAKLEDSAVYLCASSLVAESDTQYFGPGTRLTVL.

V is TRBV9 and J is TRBJ2-5, with 8 positions matching TRBD2. With 0 bases clipped from V and 5 bases from J, the junction kept 9 bases outside the gene matches. The CDR3 totals 16 residues. Germline values: CDR1 SGDLS, CDR2 YYNGEE. The CDR3 DNA reads as TGTGCCAGCAGCGTAGGCCGGGAGGGCCCAGGGGAGACCCAGTACTTC. Its translation: CASSVGREGPGETQYF.

The J gene is TRBJ2-3, the V gene TRBV11-2; perhaps TRBD1 as D (5 bases). Looked up from germline, CDR1 is SGHAT and CDR2 is FQNNGV. The CDR3 is made up of 14 amino acids. V lost 5 bases and J 4 bases, leaving 13 bases between the germline ends. This CDR3 reads CASSPGWGSDTQYF. CDR3 DNA sequence: TGTGCCAGCAGCCCGGGTTGGGGCTCAGATACGCAGTATTTT.

This clone was found once. The genes are TRBV7-9 and TRBJ1-1; no clear D gene. Trimming took 5 bases from V and 1 from J, leaving 17 bases between them. Germline lookup yields CDR1 SEHNR and CDR2 FQNEAQ (reference sequence). The CDR3 covers 16 residues. The CDR3 loop is CASSLYTLLPNTEAFF. CDR3 DNA sequence: TGTGCCAGCAGCCTTTACACTTTGCTGCCGAACACTGAAGCTTTCTTT.

The rearrangement uses TRBV6-1 and TRBJ1-1, with 7 bases matching TRBD1. The CDR3 extends over 13 amino acids. Germline trimming cut 7 bases from V and 4 bases from J; bases unmatched to any gene: 6. Per the germline V gene, CDR1 is MNHNS and CDR2 is SASEGT. The CDR3 is CASNNNRGTEAFF. The CDR3 coding sequence is TGTGCCAGCAATAATAACAGGGGCACTGAAGCTTTCTTT.

This clone was seen just once. V and J are TRBV4-3 and TRBJ2-1; 9 bases match TRBD2. V shed 4 bases and J 4 bases; nucleotides not matched to a gene: 14. This CDR3 contains 18 residues. CDR1 LGHNA and CDR2 YSLEER come from the germline V gene. The CDR3: CASSPRKPLAGLYNEQFF. CDR3 DNA sequence: TGCGCCAGCAGCCCCCGTAAACCCCTAGCGGGATTATACAATGAGCAGTTCTTC.

Here the CDR3 reads CASSQMGLALGETQYF. In nucleotides, the CDR3 is TGTGCCAGCAGTCAAATGGGACTAGCGCTTGGAGAGACCCAGTACTTC. The chain recombines TRBV27 with TRBJ2-5, with 10 bases identical to TRBD2. V shed 5 bases and J 4 bases; nucleotides not matched to a gene: 10. The length of the CDR3 is 16 residues. Germline loops: CDR1 MNHEY, CDR2 SMNVEV (reference sequence).

This chain's CDR3 is CASSLGQGFSGANVLTF. The CDR3 DNA reads TGTGCCAGCAGCTTGGGACAGGGATTCTCTGGGGCCAACGTCCTGACTTTC. This sequence joins TRBV7-6 and TRBJ2-6; 9 bases fit TRBD1. The trim removed 3 bases at V and 0 bases at J, leaving 3 bases unmatched. Germline CDR1 and CDR2: SGHVS and FNYEAQ. The CDR3 has 17 amino acids.

This rearrangement joins TRBV19 to TRBJ1-5, with a tentative D call TRBD1 (5 bases). Trimming pared 3 bases from V and 2 bases from J, leaving 14 bases between. Per germline, CDR1 LNHDA and CDR2 SQIVND (reference sequence). The CDR3 is made up of 16 amino acids. The CDR3: CASSITAGVGNQPQHF. CDR3 bases: TGTGCCAGTAGTATTACGGCGGGGGTTGGCAATCAGCCCCAGCATTTT.

This clone appeared a single time. This chain links TRBV5-1 with TRBJ2-5; TRBD2 matches 8 bases. V was clipped by 4 bases and J by 5 bases; unmatched bases: 13. This CDR3 spans 16 amino acids. Germline values: CDR1 SGHRS, CDR2 YFSETQ. The CDR3 sequence: CASSPVPSGLRETQYF. The CDR3 DNA sequence: TGCGCCAGCAGCCCGGTACCTAGCGGGTTGAGGGAGACCCAGTACTTC.

There are a few counts of this clone. This rearrangement joins TRBV2 to TRBJ2-1, with D maybe TRBD1 (5 bases). V lost 4 bases and J 5 bases, leaving 6 bases between the germline ends. CDR3 size: 12 residues. From germline, CDR1 is SNHLY and CDR2 FYNNEI. CDR3 nucleotide sequence: TGTGCCAGCAGTGGACAGAACAATGAGCAGTTCTTC. It codes for CASSGQNNEQFF.

The chain uses TRBV18 and TRBJ2-2; no clear D. The CDR3 is made up of 14 amino acids. Germline CDR1 KGHSH, CDR2 LQKENI. Trimming left V 3 bases short and J 6 bases short, with 11 bases between. CDR3 DNA: TGTGCCAGCTCACCGCCCCCAGGCTCCGGGGAGCTGTTTTTT. Residues: CASSPPPGSGELFF.

The table lists this clone with a count of one. CDR3 bases: TGTGCCAGCAGCGGATTGTTGGCTAACTATGGCTACACCTTC. Translating it yields CASSGLLANYGYTF. V gene TRBV11-1 combines with J gene TRBJ1-2; D remains unclear. CDR1 and CDR2 from the germline V gene are SGHAT and FQDESV (reference sequence). V was shortened by 5 bases and J by 0 bases, with 10 bases between the two germline ends. This CDR3 region has 14 residues.

The chain recombines TRBV5-1 with TRBJ2-5; the D gene is possibly TRBD1 (6 bases). Between the trimmed V and J ends, which lost 2 bases and 0 bases, there was a span of 8 bases. Germline loops: CDR1 SGHRS, CDR2 YFSETQ. The CDR3 runs 14 residues. CDR3 nucleotide sequence: TGCGCCAGCAGCTTTAGGGGGTACCAAGAGACCCAGTACTTC. Its translation: CASSFRGYQETQYF.